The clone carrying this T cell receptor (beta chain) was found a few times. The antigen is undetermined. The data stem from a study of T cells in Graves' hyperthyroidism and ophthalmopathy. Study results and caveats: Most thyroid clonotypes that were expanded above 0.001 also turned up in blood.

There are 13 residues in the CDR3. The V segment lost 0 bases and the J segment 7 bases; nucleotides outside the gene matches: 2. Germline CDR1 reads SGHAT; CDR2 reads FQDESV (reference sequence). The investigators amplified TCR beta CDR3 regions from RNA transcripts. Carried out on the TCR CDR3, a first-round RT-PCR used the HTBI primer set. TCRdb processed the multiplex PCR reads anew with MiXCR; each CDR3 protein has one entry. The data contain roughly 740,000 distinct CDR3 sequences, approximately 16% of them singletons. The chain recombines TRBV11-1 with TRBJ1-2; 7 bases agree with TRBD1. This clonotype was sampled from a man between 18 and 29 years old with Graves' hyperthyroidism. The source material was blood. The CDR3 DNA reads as TGTGCCAGCAGCTTAGCGCACAGGGGTGGCTACACCTTC. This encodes CASSLAHRGGYTF.